This TCR beta chain was profiled in a study of shared clonotypes between healthy human individuals. This clone was counted a single time. DNA at 150 to 200 ng, around 30,000 T cell genomes, went into sorted-subset replicate PCRs. Per the original methods: Owing to the provision of junction-only sequences devoid of quality scores by immunoSEQ, filtering differed. The repertoire was sequenced with immunoSEQ multiplex PCR; TCRdb's copy has only in-frame clones and lacks some. The V and J calls and clone size are taken from that table; D and trimming were inferred from the DNA. Altogether a few million clones are present, just over 90% being singletons, with the ten largest covering over 0.12%. Donors were Caucasian adults residing in Nashville, Tennessee, USA. The CDR3 is 14 amino acids. CDR1 and CDR2 from the germline V gene are LNHDA and SQIVND (reference sequence). V lost 9 bases and J lost 2, with 14 bases in between.

The chain links TRBV19 to TRBJ1-5; tentative D call: TRBD1 (5 bases). Sequencing was carried out using naive CD4+ T cells sorted from blood. Stated subset: CD45RA+ positively selected. This TCR was sampled from a young man in good health. CDR3 protein: CASTGGEGNQPQHF. CDR3 DNA: TGTGCCAGCACGGGGGGGGAGGGCAATCAGCCCCAGCATTTT. Using reference TRBV19 and TRBJ1-5 for the parts outside the CDR3, the full variable domain is DGGITQSPKYLFRKEGQNVTLSCEQNLNHDAMYWYRQDPGQGLRLIYYSQIVNDFQKGDIAEGYSVSREKKESFPLTVTSAQKNPTAFYLCASTGGEGNQPQHFGDGTRLSIL.